This TCR beta chain was profiled in a study of T cell responses to AZD1222 COVID-19 vaccine. Assay used: immunoSEQ multiplex PCR; TCRdb lists only in-frame clones, some missing. The data hold 140,000 or so clones, with roughly nine tenths observed a single time. V was pared by 3 bases and J by 1 base, with 10 bases between. CDR1 and CDR2 from the germline V gene are MNHEY and SMNVEV (reference sequence). This CDR3 has 15 residues. A word on this clone: Its target is unknown.

The study, taken as a whole, reports: Possibly, clonal diversity was underestimated; donors were largely white British and included more females.

This chain uses TRBV27 with TRBJ1-5; D is ambiguous. The input for sequencing was peripheral blood, taken 28 days after the second AZD1222 dose. The receptor's source is an adult who received the AZD1222 COVID-19 vaccine. CDR3 DNA sequence: TGTGCCAGCAGTTTGCGGGGATCGAGCAATCAGCCCCAGCATTTT. Protein sequence: CASSLRGSSNQPQHF.